The entry that follows covers one TCR beta chain sequence. What it binds is not known. This specimen comes from a study of a mutant IDH1 vaccine in newly diagnosed glioma. The wider study: Previous treatment comprised radiotherapy, temozolomide, or both, mostly both.

General observations from the study: Whatever changes occurred in top peripheral T cell clonotypes seemed unrelated to pseudoprogression. It was roughly 93% of patients that developed vaccine-induced immune responses.

The CDR3 loop spans 15 amino acids. Germline values: CDR1 SGHRS, CDR2 YFSETQ. The V and J ends lost 4 bases and 9 bases, in that order; junction bases with no gene match: 7. Time point meaning: baseline, week 1 (first vaccination visit). The treatment denotes: pre-vaccination baseline after standard-of-care therapy. Each donor presented with a new WHO grade 3 or 4 astrocytoma that tested IDH1-mutant and showed ATRX loss. Clones were sequenced by immunoSEQ multiplex PCR, and TCRdb holds only the in-frame ones, with some missing. This table has 92,000 or so clones, roughly 87% appearing once. This sequence originates from a man in his forties with glioma. Some clones in this sample may be carry-over from other donors' samples. This chain joins TRBV5-1 and TRBJ1-6; 10 bases are shared with TRBD1. The material sequenced was PBMCs, taken from a glioma patient treated with radiotherapy, temozolomide or both. CDR3 bases: TGCGCCAGCAGCATTGAGACAGGGGGCCCTTCACCCCTCCACTTT. It specifies CASSIETGGPSPLHF.